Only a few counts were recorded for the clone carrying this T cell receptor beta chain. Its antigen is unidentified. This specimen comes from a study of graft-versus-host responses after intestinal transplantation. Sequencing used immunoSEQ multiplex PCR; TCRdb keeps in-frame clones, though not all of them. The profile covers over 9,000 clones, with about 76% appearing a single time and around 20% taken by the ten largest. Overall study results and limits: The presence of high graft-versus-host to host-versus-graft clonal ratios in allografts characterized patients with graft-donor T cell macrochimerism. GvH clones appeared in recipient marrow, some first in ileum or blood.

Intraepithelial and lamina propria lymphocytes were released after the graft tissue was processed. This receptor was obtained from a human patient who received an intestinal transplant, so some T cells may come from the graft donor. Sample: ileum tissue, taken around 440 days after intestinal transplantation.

The CDR3 spells CASSTPLAYEQYF. The DNA for the CDR3 is TGTGCCAGCAGCACCCCACTAGCCTACGAGCAGTACTTC. The chain carries TRBV21-1 and TRBJ2-7; the D call in the table, TRBD2, was not verified against the DNA. TRBV21-1 is labeled a pseudogene. The CDR3 is 13 amino acids.